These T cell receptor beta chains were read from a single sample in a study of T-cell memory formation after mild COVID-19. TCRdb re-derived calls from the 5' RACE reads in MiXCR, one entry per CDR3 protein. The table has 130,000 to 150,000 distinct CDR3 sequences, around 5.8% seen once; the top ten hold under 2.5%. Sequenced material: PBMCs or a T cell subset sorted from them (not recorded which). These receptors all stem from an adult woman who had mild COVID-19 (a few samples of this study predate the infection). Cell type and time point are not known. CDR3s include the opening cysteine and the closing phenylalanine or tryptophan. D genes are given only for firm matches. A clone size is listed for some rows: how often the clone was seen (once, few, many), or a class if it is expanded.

cdr3_nt: TGTGCCACCAGTCCGGGACAGGGTACGAACAATGAGCAGTTCTTC
cdr3_aa: CATSPGQGTNNEQFF
v_call: TRBV24-1
j_call: TRBJ2-1
clone_size: few
d_call: TRBD1

cdr3_nt: TGCAGTGTCCCGGGACAGCCGACTAACGAGCAGTACTTC
cdr3_aa: CSVPGQPTNEQYF
v_call: TRBV20-1
j_call: TRBJ2-7
clone_size: many
d_call: TRBD1

cdr3_nt: TGTGCCAGCAGTTCGACGGGACGGGCCACAGATACGCAGTATTTT
cdr3_aa: CASSSTGRATDTQYF
v_call: TRBV12-3/TRBV12-4
j_call: TRBJ2-3
clone_size: -
d_call: -

cdr3_nt: TGCAGCGTTGACACCGGGAACACCGGGGAGCTGTTTTTT
cdr3_aa: CSVDTGNTGELFF
v_call: TRBV29-1
j_call: TRBJ2-2
clone_size: -
d_call: -

cdr3_nt: TGTGCCAGCAGCCAGCATAGCGGGCAGTCCTACGAGCAGTACTTC
cdr3_aa: CASSQHSGQSYEQYF
v_call: TRBV4-2
j_call: TRBJ2-7
clone_size: many
d_call: TRBD2

cdr3_nt: TGTGCCAGCAGCGTAAGACCCCAGCCTAATGAAAAACTGTTTTTT
cdr3_aa: CASSVRPQPNEKLFF
v_call: TRBV9
j_call: TRBJ1-4
clone_size: many
d_call: -

cdr3_nt: TGCGCCAGCAGCATACAGGGGGAGGAAGAGACCCAGTACTTC
cdr3_aa: CASSIQGEEETQYF
v_call: TRBV5-1
j_call: TRBJ2-5
clone_size: many
d_call: TRBD1

cdr3_nt: TGTGCCTGGACTAGCACGGGACGAGCCGCGCACACTGAAGCTTTCTTT
cdr3_aa: CAWTSTGRAAHTEAFF
v_call: TRBV30
j_call: TRBJ1-1
clone_size: -
d_call: -

cdr3_nt: TGTGCCAGAACCCCTGGCGGGAGTTCCCCCCATGAGCAGTTCTTC
cdr3_aa: CARTPGGSSPHEQFF
v_call: TRBV24-1
j_call: TRBJ2-1
clone_size: -
d_call: TRBD2

cdr3_nt: TGTGCCCTGGGACAGGGGAGAACTGAAGCTTTCTTT
cdr3_aa: CALGQGRTEAFF
v_call: TRBV30
j_call: TRBJ1-1
clone_size: few
d_call: TRBD1

cdr3_nt: TGCAGCGTGGGCCATCTAGCGCCCCGGGGGGAGCAGTACTTC
cdr3_aa: CSVGHLAPRGEQYF
v_call: TRBV29-1
j_call: TRBJ2-7
clone_size: many
d_call: -

cdr3_nt: TGCGCCAGCAGCCAAGATTGGGGACAGAACGCCTACGAGCAGTACTTC
cdr3_aa: CASSQDWGQNAYEQYF
v_call: TRBV4-1
j_call: TRBJ2-7
clone_size: many
d_call: TRBD1

cdr3_nt: TGTGCCAGCAGCCAAACTAGCGGGAGGAACGAGCAGTACTTC
cdr3_aa: CASSQTSGRNEQYF
v_call: TRBV7-2
j_call: TRBJ2-7
clone_size: -
d_call: TRBD2

cdr3_nt: TGTGCCAGCAGCCATGGGGGCCAACAGGTGCTACACACCTTC
cdr3_aa: CASSHGGQQVLHTF
v_call: TRBV7-2
j_call: TRBJ1-2
clone_size: many
d_call: -

cdr3_nt: TGTGCCAGCAGCCAACCGGGACTAGCGGGAGTCAATGAGCAGTTCTTC
cdr3_aa: CASSQPGLAGVNEQFF
v_call: TRBV7-2
j_call: TRBJ2-1
clone_size: many
d_call: TRBD2

cdr3_nt: TGTGCCAGCAGCGAGGGACAGTTGGGCTCCTACGAGCAGTACTTC
cdr3_aa: CASSEGQLGSYEQYF
v_call: TRBV9
j_call: TRBJ2-7
clone_size: many
d_call: TRBD1

cdr3_nt: TGTGCCAGCAGTTTAGTAGGAAATAGCAATCAGCCCCAGCATTTT
cdr3_aa: CASSLVGNSNQPQHF
v_call: TRBV12-3/TRBV12-4
j_call: TRBJ1-5
clone_size: -
d_call: -

cdr3_nt: TGTGCCACCAGTGACTCTCAACCCCTAGGGTATGAGCAGTTCTTC
cdr3_aa: CATSDSQPLGYEQFF
v_call: TRBV24-1
j_call: TRBJ2-1
clone_size: many
d_call: -

cdr3_nt: TGTGCCAGCAGCTTGGGGACTACCCACCCAGATACGCAGTATTTT
cdr3_aa: CASSLGTTHPDTQYF
v_call: TRBV5-4
j_call: TRBJ2-3
clone_size: -
d_call: -

cdr3_nt: TGTGCCACCGGACAGGGTATATACGAGCAGTACTTC
cdr3_aa: CATGQGIYEQYF
v_call: TRBV2
j_call: TRBJ2-7
clone_size: few
d_call: TRBD1

cdr3_nt: TGTGCCAGCAGCCAGGGACTAGCGGGGAAGGTGCCAGACGAGCAGTACTTC
cdr3_aa: CASSQGLAGKVPDEQYF
v_call: TRBV7-2
j_call: TRBJ2-7
clone_size: few
d_call: TRBD2

cdr3_nt: TGTGCCAGCAGTTTACAGGGGCGGAAGGACCCAACCGTAGTTTGGCCCCAGCATTTT
cdr3_aa: CASSLQGRKDPTVVWPQHF
v_call: TRBV12-3/TRBV12-4
j_call: TRBJ1-5
clone_size: many
d_call: -